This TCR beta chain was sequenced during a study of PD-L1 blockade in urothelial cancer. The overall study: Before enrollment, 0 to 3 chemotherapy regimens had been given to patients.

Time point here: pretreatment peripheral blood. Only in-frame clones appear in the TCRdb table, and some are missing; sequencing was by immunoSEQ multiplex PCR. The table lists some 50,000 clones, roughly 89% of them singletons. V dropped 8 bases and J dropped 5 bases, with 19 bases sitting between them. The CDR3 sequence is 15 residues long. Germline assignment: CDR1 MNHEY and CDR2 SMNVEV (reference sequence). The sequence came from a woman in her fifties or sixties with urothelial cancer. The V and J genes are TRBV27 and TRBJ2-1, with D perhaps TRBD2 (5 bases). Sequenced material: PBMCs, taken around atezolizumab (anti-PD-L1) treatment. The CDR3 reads CASRVGELSDNEQFF. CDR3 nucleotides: TGTGCCAGCCGGGTCGGGGAGTTAAGCGACAATGAGCAGTTCTTC.